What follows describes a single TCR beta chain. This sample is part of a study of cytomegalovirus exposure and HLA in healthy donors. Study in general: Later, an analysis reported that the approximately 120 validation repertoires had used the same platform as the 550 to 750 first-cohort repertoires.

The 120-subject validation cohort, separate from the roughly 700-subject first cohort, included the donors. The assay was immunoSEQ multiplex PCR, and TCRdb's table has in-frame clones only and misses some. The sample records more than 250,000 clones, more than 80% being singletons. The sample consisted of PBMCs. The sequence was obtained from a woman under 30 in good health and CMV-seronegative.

The CDR3 sequence: CAGTGGFGGYTF. In DNA form, the CDR3 reads TGTGCCGGGACAGGGGGCTTTGGCGGCTACACCTTC. V usage is TRBV19 and J usage is TRBJ1-2; TRBD1 aligns across 12 bases. In germline, CDR1 is LNHDA, CDR2 SQIVND (reference sequence). The CDR3 extends over 12 amino acids. V dropped 11 bases and J dropped 8; count of bases not matched to a gene: 6.